Detailed here is one T cell receptor (beta chain). Germline V CDR1 and CDR2: LNHDA, SQIVND (reference sequence). V lost 1 base to trimming and J lost 5 bases, with 9 bases between them. The CDR3 length is 14 residues. These data are taken from a study of blood T cell repertoires in COVID-19. Study information: The United States, Italy and Spain provided the acute and convalescent COVID-19 samples. Sources were T cells, B-cell-depleted T cells, or PBMCs; the material itself was cDNA or gDNA.

TCRdb's table, derived via immunoSEQ multiplex PCR, lists solely in-frame clones and lacks some. The table includes about 170,000 clones, approximately 80% detected once. The origin of this receptor is a man between 60 and 75 years old with acute or convalescent COVID-19. Input material: peripheral blood. The chain joins TRBV19 to TRBJ2-1, with a weak D call TRBD1 (5 bases). The CDR3 sequence: CASSIGPGNNEQFF. CDR3 sequence (DNA): TGTGCCAGTAGTATAGGGCCAGGGAACAATGAGCAGTTCTTC.